The present entry profiles one T cell receptor (beta chain) with its context. Germline values: CDR1 LNHDA, CDR2 SQIVND (reference sequence). V dropped 2 bases and J dropped 6; count of bases not matched to a gene: 7. The CDR3 extends over 15 amino acids. The assay was immunoSEQ multiplex PCR, and TCRdb's table has in-frame clones only and misses some. The repertoire has roughly 100,000 clones, approximately 83% of them found once; the top ten carry roughly 13%. This record belongs to a study of control samples from healthy donors and cancer patients. The sequence came from a woman between 45 and 60 years old in good health. This rearrangement joins TRBV19 to TRBJ2-3; 8 bases align to TRBD1. The sample comprised blood. The CDR3 DNA reads as TGTGCCAGTAGTATACGCGCTGACAGGGGTGATACGCAGTATTTT. It yields the protein CASSIRADRGDTQYF.